This is a list of T cell receptor beta chains from one sample in a study of post-analysis software for immune sequencing data. In TCRdb, the PCR reads were re-called with MiXCR into one record per CDR3 protein. The sample lists hundreds of thousands of distinct CDR3 sequences; roughly 45% were seen once. Sample: blood. The receptors derive from a girl aged 5 to 17 with multiple sclerosis. CDR3s include the opening cysteine and the closing phenylalanine or tryptophan. A D gene is named only where the DNA matches it firmly. Size tells how often a clone was seen (once, few, many) or the class of an expanded clone, and some rows leave it out.

j_call | v_call | d_call | clone_size | cdr3_nt | cdr3_aa
TRBJ2-3 | TRBV7-3 | . | many | TGTGCCAGCAGCCCTAACGGGCCGCGGGGCACAGATACGCAGTATTTT | CASSPNGPRGTDTQYF
TRBJ1-4 | TRBV5-1 | . | . | TGCGCCAGCAGCACGGGAGTGATCCCTGCAACTAATGAAAAACTGTTTTTT | CASSTGVIPATNEKLFF
TRBJ2-3 | TRBV6-5 | . | . | TGTGCCAGCAGTCGGAAGGGGACCACAGATACGCAGTATTTT | CASSRKGTTDTQYF
TRBJ2-1 | TRBV20-1 | TRBD2 | . | TGCAGTGCTATCCCAGCGGGAGGGCCCTACAATGAGCAGTTCTTC | CSAIPAGGPYNEQFF
TRBJ2-3 | TRBV7-8 | . | few | TGTGCCAGCAGCTTAGGACTAATCCACCCAGATACGCAGTATTTT | CASSLGLIHPDTQYF
TRBJ2-3 | TRBV15 | . | few | TGTGCCACCAGCAGAGTCATTGCGGCAGATACGCAGTATTTT | CATSRVIAADTQYF
TRBJ1-1 | TRBV3-1 | . | . | TGTGCCAGCAGCCAAGAGGTTAGCCAAGAAGCTTTCTTT | CASSQEVSQEAFF
TRBJ2-3 | TRBV20-1 | . | . | TGCAGTGCTTTGACACGGGATGCTAGCACAGATACGCAGTATTTT | CSALTRDASTDTQYF
TRBJ2-1 | TRBV5-1 | TRBD2 | . | TGCGCCTGCAGCACAAGCGGGGGGGCCTACAATGAGCAGTTCTTC | CACSTSGGAYNEQFF
TRBJ2-1 | TRBV6-2/TRBV6-3 | TRBD2 | . | TGTGCCAGCAGTACCTTAGCGGGATTCTCCTACAATGAGCAGTTCTTC | CASSTLAGFSYNEQFF
TRBJ2-7 | TRBV27 | . | . | TGTGCCAGCAGTTTATCTAACTGGTCCTACGAGCAGTACTTC | CASSLSNWSYEQYF
TRBJ2-3 | TRBV10-3 | TRBD2 | . | TGTGCCATCCGCGGGGGGGGTAAGGGCACAGATACGCAGTATTTT | CAIRGGGKGTDTQYF
TRBJ2-1 | TRBV10-3 | . | . | TGTGCCATCAGGAACCCCGACGAGAATGGGTTCTTC | CAIRNPDENGFF
TRBJ2-1 | TRBV27 | . | few | TGTGCCAGCAGTCCGTCCCATACCGGGACAAAATACAATGAGCAGTTCTTC | CASSPSHTGTKYNEQFF
TRBJ2-3 | TRBV12-3/TRBV12-4 | . | few | TGTGCCAGCAGGAAAATAATAGCGGATACGCAGTATTTT | CASRKIIADTQYF
TRBJ2-1 | TRBV20-1 | . | . | TGCAGTGCTAAGCCCTCTCTCGCAAGACTAGTTGAGGACAATGAGCAGTTCTTC | CSAKPSLARLVEDNEQFF
TRBJ1-2 | TRBV7-3 | . | few | TGTGCCAGCAGCTTGACGGGAGGCCTAGGCGGGGGCTACACCTTC | CASSLTGGLGGGYTF
TRBJ1-5 | TRBV20-1 | . | . | TGCAGTGCTAGTTTGGGGGCTTGGCAGCCCCAGCATTTT | CSASLGAWQPQHF
TRBJ1-1 | TRBV7-2 | . | . | TGTGCCAGCAGCTTAGTCGGATCTCCCCTCATGAACACTGAAGCTTTCTTT | CASSLVGSPLMNTEAFF
TRBJ2-3 | TRBV10-3 | . | . | TGTGCCATCAGTGAGCCGGGACTGTTCACAGATACGCAGTATTTT | CAISEPGLFTDTQYF
TRBJ2-5 | TRBV7-2 | . | . | TGTGCCAGCAGCTTCTTCGGACTACAAGAGACCCAGTACTTC | CASSFFGLQETQYF
TRBJ2-6 | TRBV27 | TRBD1 | once | TGTGCCACGGGGACAGGGGGCGAGGGGAGTGGGGCCAACGTCCTGACTTTC | CATGTGGEGSGANVLTF
TRBJ2-7 | TRBV20-1 | TRBD1 | few | TGCAGTGCTACCGGGACAGGCTTTTACGAGCAGTACTTC | CSATGTGFYEQYF
TRBJ2-7 | TRBV12-3/TRBV12-4 | TRBD1 | few | TGTGCCAGCAGATTAACGGGACAGGGGGCCTACGAGCAGTACTTC | CASRLTGQGAYEQYF
TRBJ2-5 | TRBV5-4 | . | . | TGTGCCAGCAGCTTGGGTCGGGGGTACCAAGAGACCCAGTACTTC | CASSLGRGYQETQYF
TRBJ2-2 | TRBV7-8 | . | . | TGTGCCAGCAGCCCGGGCCCGAACACCGGGGAGCTGTTTTTT | CASSPGPNTGELFF
TRBJ2-7 | TRBV7-3 | TRBD2 | . | TGTGCCAGCAGTACTTCTAGCGGAGAGGGCTACGAGCAGTACTTC | CASSTSSGEGYEQYF
TRBJ1-5 | TRBV5-1 | TRBD1 | once | TGCGCCAGCAGCTTGGGGCAGGGGGCTTTTCAGCCCCAGCATTTT | CASSLGQGAFQPQHF
TRBJ2-1 | TRBV28 | . | . | TGTGCCAGCAGAGCGCCAAGTGAGCAGTTCTTC | CASRAPSEQFF
TRBJ1-2 | TRBV20-1 | . | once | TGCACCGCGGACAGCTCTAACTATGGCTACACCTTC | CTADSSNYGYTF
TRBJ2-7 | TRBV28 | TRBD2 | . | TGTGCCAGCAGCCCCGGGGGGGCCTCCTACGAGCAGTACTTC | CASSPGGASYEQYF
TRBJ2-7 | TRBV15 | . | few | TGTGCCACCAGTGGAGTTCTGGGTCTCGAGCAGTACTTC | CATSGVLGLEQYF
TRBJ2-1 | TRBV2 | TRBD2 | . | TGTGCCAGCAGTCCGACTAGCGGGTTCTTGTCTTTACTACACAATGAGCAGTTCTTC | CASSPTSGFLSLLHNEQFF
TRBJ1-6 | TRBV14 | . | . | TGTGCCAGCAGCCAAGTCGGTGGGTACAGGGCTTCACCCCTCCACTTT | CASSQVGGYRASPLHF
TRBJ2-7 | TRBV4-2 | . | . | TGTGCCAGCAGCCAAGAAGACGAGCAGTACTTC | CASSQEDEQYF
TRBJ2-7 | TRBV4-1 | . | . | TGCGCCAGCAGCCAAGGACAGTATTGGTACGAGCAGTACTTC | CASSQGQYWYEQYF
TRBJ1-2 | TRBV3-1 | . | . | TGTGCCAGCAGCTCATTCGGGGCCGGATACAGGGTCGGCTATGGCTACACCTTC | CASSSFGAGYRVGYGYTF
TRBJ1-2 | TRBV9 | . | few | TGTGCCAGCAGCCCCCGGGGAGTCCTATATGGCTACACCTTC | CASSPRGVLYGYTF
TRBJ2-3 | TRBV20-1 | . | . | TGCAGTGCTAGAGGCGCGACAGCTCAAAGCACAGATACGCAGTATTTT | CSARGATAQSTDTQYF
TRBJ2-3 | TRBV7-2 | . | . | TGTGCCAGCACCGTGGACACTTCCACAGATACGCAGTATTTT | CASTVDTSTDTQYF
TRBJ2-3 | TRBV5-6 | TRBD1 | . | TGTGCCAGCAGCTTCCGACAGGGGGCTAACACAGATACGCAGTATTTT | CASSFRQGANTDTQYF
TRBJ1-1 | TRBV28 | . | . | TGTGCCAGCAGGCCTACGAACACTGAAGCTTTCTTT | CASRPTNTEAFF
TRBJ2-7 | TRBV12-3/TRBV12-4 | TRBD2 | few | TGTGCCAGCAGTTTAGGAGCGGGGCACTCCTACGAGCAGTACTTC | CASSLGAGHSYEQYF
TRBJ2-1 | TRBV6-4 | . | . | TGTGCCAGCAGGGACAACTCCTACAATGAGCAGTTCTTC | CASRDNSYNEQFF
TRBJ1-4 | TRBV7-2 | . | once | TGTGCCAGCAGCTCGGATTTTGCAACTAATGAAAAACTGTTTTTT | CASSSDFATNEKLFF